One and the same sample provided the 17 T cell receptor beta chains below, sequenced in a study of regulatory T cells in long-lasting Graves disease. Through Arm-PCR of CDR3 regions and iRepertoire HTBI primers, TCR beta libraries were built. TCRdb called the multiplex PCR reads again in MiXCR, with one record for every CDR3 protein. The sample has roughly 520,000 distinct CDR3 sequences, more than 10% seen once. Time point in this sample: newly diagnosed GD, antithyroid drugs for less than 3 months. The TCR library was made from RNA extracted from PBMCs. Separately, the same data were catalogued under a study of T cells in Graves' hyperthyroidism and ophthalmopathy.

The specimen was peripheral blood mononuclear cells (PBMCs), collected at new diagnosis, from a patient treated with antithyroid drugs. These receptors came from a woman aged 25-40 years with Graves disease.

The sample holds many counts of this clonotype. V is TRBV20-1 and J is TRBJ2-1, with TRBD1 identical over 7 bases. With 6 bases clipped from V and 13 bases from J, the junction kept 9 bases outside the gene matches. Germline values: CDR1 DFQATT, CDR2 SNEGSKA (reference sequence). The CDR3 extends over 11 amino acids. The CDR3 sequence is CSASDRDGQFF. The CDR3, as DNA: TGCAGTGCCAGCGACAGGGATGGACAGTTCTTC.

This clonotype was observed at least ten times. CDR3 amino acids: CSASGAGGQLQETQYF. Written as DNA, the CDR3 is TGCAGTGCTAGTGGGGCGGGAGGCCAGCTACAAGAGACCCAGTACTTC. The chain links TRBV20-1 to TRBJ2-5, with 8 bases identical to TRBD2. The germline V gene encodes CDR1 DFQATT and CDR2 SNEGSKA (reference sequence). The CDR3 has 16 residues. The V and J ends lost 3 bases and 2 bases, in that order; junction bases with no gene match: 11.

This chain connects TRBV27 to TRBJ1-3; no reliable D call. The CDR3 is 15 residues long. Germline V gives CDR1 MNHEY, CDR2 SMNVEV (reference sequence). The V and J ends lost 4 bases and 0 bases respectively, with 10 bases between them. CDR3 residues: CASSSGLFSGNTIYF. In DNA, the CDR3 is TGTGCCAGCAGTTCAGGCTTATTCTCTGGAAACACCATATATTTT.

This clonotype was counted a few times. J is TRBJ2-1 and V is TRBV28; D may match TRBD1 or TRBD2 (5 bases each). The CDR3 length is 13 residues. Trimming took 6 bases from V and 7 from J, leaving 13 bases between them. CDR1 and CDR2 (germline): MDHEN, SYDVKM. The CDR3 DNA is TGTGCCAGCAGCTCCTGGGACGGAAATGAGCAGTTCTTC. Protein sequence: CASSSWDGNEQFF.

This chain uses TRBV11-2 with TRBJ2-2; D gene unclear. Deletions cut 4 bases from V and 2 bases from J, with 14 bases between. The CDR3 has 16 amino acids. In germline, CDR1 is SGHAT, CDR2 FQNNGV. CDR3 DNA: TGTGCCAGCAGCTCCTCGGACGGATCCAACACCGGGGAGCTGTTTTTT. Translating gives CASSSSDGSNTGELFF.

This clonotype occurred a few times. The chain carries TRBV6-1 and TRBJ1-5; D remains ambiguous. The CDR3 is made up of 11 amino acids. The germline gives CDR1 MNHNS, CDR2 SASEGT. Trimming stripped 4 bases from V and 7 bases from J, with 5 bases between. CDR3 nucleotides: TGTGCCAGCAGTGTAGGACAGCCCCAGCATTTT. Translation gives CASSVGQPQHF.

This clonotype was recorded at least ten times. The gene calls are TRBV6-5 and TRBJ1-1; TRBD1 aligns across 8 bases. V gave up 4 bases and J gave up 2 bases; unmatched junction bases: 3. Germline CDR1 reads MNHEY; CDR2 reads SVGAGI. The CDR3 runs 14 residues. CDR3 sequence: CASSSGGLNTEAFF. CDR3 in DNA: TGTGCCAGCAGTTCAGGGGGCTTAAACACTGAAGCTTTCTTT.

This clonotype was found many times. The genes are TRBV28 and TRBJ2-7, with 7 positions matching TRBD1. Germline loops: CDR1 MDHEN, CDR2 SYDVKM. CDR3 length: 15 amino acids. The junction had 5 bases not matched to a gene; V was cut back by 2 bases and J by 1 base. The CDR3 sequence is CASSLPRDSSYEQYF. The CDR3 DNA follows: TGTGCCAGCAGTTTACCCCGGGACAGTTCCTACGAGCAGTACTTC.

This clonotype was counted ten times or more. The chain carries TRBV19 and TRBJ2-2; D remains ambiguous. The V and J ends lost 4 bases and 6 bases respectively, with 9 bases between them. The CDR3 extends over 13 amino acids. The germline gives CDR1 LNHDA, CDR2 SQIVND (reference sequence). CDR3 loop: CASSTASSGELFF. CDR3 nucleotide sequence: TGTGCCAGTAGTACCGCCTCCTCCGGGGAGCTGTTTTTT. Full variable domain (rest looked up from reference TRBV19 and TRBJ2-2): DGGITQSPKYLFRKEGQNVTLSCEQNLNHDAMYWYRQDPGQGLRLIYYSQIVNDFQKGDIAEGYSVSREKKESFPLTVTSAQKNPTAFYLCASSTASSGELFFGEGSRLTVL.

A word on this clonotype: The germline gene is not matched at one end of the junction; a read error may be the cause. The chain employs TRBV5-4 and TRBJ2-2; 10 bases agree with TRBD2. The germline V gene has CDR1 SGHNT and CDR2 YYREEE (reference sequence). This CDR3 is built from 19 residues. CDR3: CASSSPQAGGPFGTGELFF. CDR3 DNA sequence: TGTGCCAGCAGCTCGCCCCAAGCGGGAGGGCCGTTTGGGACCGGAGAGCTGTTTTTT.

This clonotype was observed many times. The rearrangement joins TRBV27 to TRBJ1-2; 7 nucleotides agree with TRBD1. V lost 3 bases, J lost 1 base, and 11 bases stayed unmatched. The CDR3 loop spans 17 amino acids. In germline, CDR1 is MNHEY, CDR2 SMNVEV (reference sequence). Written as DNA, the CDR3 is TGTGCCAGCAGTTTCACACAGGGGAGCACCTATAACTATGGCTACACCTTC. Protein sequence: CASSFTQGSTYNYGYTF.

The chain is built from TRBV4-1 and TRBJ1-3; D gene uncertain. V lost 2 bases and J lost 3, with 2 bases in between. The CDR3 is 12 amino acids. Looked up from germline, CDR1 is MGHRA and CDR2 is YSYEKL. CDR3 bases: TGCGCCAGCAGCCAAATTGGAAACACCATATATTTT. Translated, it gives CASSQIGNTIYF.

This clonotype has only a few counts. The J gene is TRBJ2-3, the V gene TRBV7-2; D might be TRBD1 or TRBD2, each matching 5 bases. This CDR3 is built from 17 residues. With 1 base removed from V and 4 bases from J, the gap between germline ends came to 18 bases. Germline V CDR1 and CDR2: SGHTA, FQGNSA. For the CDR3, the DNA is TGTGCCAGCAGCTTAGTGCCCCGGGGCGGGCCAGCAGATACGCAGTATTTT. Amino acid sequence: CASSLVPRGGPADTQYF. Complete variable domain (other parts from reference TRBV7-2 and TRBJ2-3): GAGVSQSPSNKVTEKGKDVELRCDPISGHTALYWYRQSLGQGLEFLIYFQGNSAPDKSGLPSDRFSAERTGGSVSTLTIQRTQQEDSAVYLCASSLVPRGGPADTQYFGPGTRLTVL.

Written as DNA, the CDR3 is TGTGCCAGTAGTAAACCGGGACTAGCGGGCAATGAGCAGTTCTTC. It yields the protein CASSKPGLAGNEQFF. The chain links TRBV19 to TRBJ2-1; 12 bases are shared with TRBD2. The CDR3 runs 15 residues. With 4 bases clipped from V and 6 bases from J, the junction kept 4 bases outside the gene matches. Germline CDR1 reads LNHDA; CDR2 reads SQIVND (reference sequence).

This clonotype has more than one count but fewer than ten. This rearrangement joins TRBV28 to TRBJ1-5; D not resolved. Germline CDR1 and CDR2: MDHEN and SYDVKM. Trimming shortened V by 7 bases and J by 4 bases, and 8 bases separated the two germline ends. The CDR3 contains 12 residues. For the CDR3, the DNA is TGTGCCAGCAATGCCCCAAATCAGCCCCAGCATTTT. It yields the protein CASNAPNQPQHF.

V and J are TRBV4-1 and TRBJ1-2; TRBD1 might be the D (5 bases). V dropped 0 bases and J dropped 4 bases, with 12 bases sitting between them. From germline, CDR1 is MGHRA and CDR2 YSYEKL. The CDR3 has 15 residues. The CDR3 DNA is TGCGCCAGCAGCCAAGAGGGGGTCGACAGCTATGGCTACACCTTC. Translating gives CASSQEGVDSYGYTF.

V usage is TRBV7-9 and J usage is TRBJ2-2; D might be TRBD1 (6 bases). The V end lost 2 bases, the J end lost 5 bases, and 12 bases lay between the germline ends. The CDR3 totals 15 residues. CDR1 is SEHNR, CDR2 FQNEAQ, per germline (reference sequence). CDR3 sequence (DNA): TGTGCCAGCAGCTTATTGGGGGCGCGGACCGGGGAGCTGTTTTTT. It is translated as CASSLLGARTGELFF.